Below, 32 T cell receptor beta chains from the same sample are listed, as sequenced in a study of immune evolution from preneoplasia to lung adenocarcinoma. Here immunoSEQ multiplex PCR was the method, and the copy in TCRdb shows in-frame clones only, minus some. The table lists approximately 3,000 clones, roughly four fifths of them singletons. The specimen sequenced was FFPE adjacent normal lung tissue. The receptors originated from a person aged 40 to 49 with lung adenocarcinoma.

This chain connects TRBV4-1 to TRBJ1-1; possibly TRBD1 for D (5 bases). Trimming took off 6 bases at V and 5 bases at J, with 22 bases between the two ends. Germline CDR1 reads MGHRA; CDR2 reads YSYEKL. The CDR3 is 16 amino acids. The CDR3 is CASSRGGRGGKTEAFF. The CDR3, as DNA: TGCGCCAGCAGTCGTGGTGGGCGGGGCGGGAAGACTGAAGCTTTCTTT.

This chain uses TRBV7-9 with TRBJ2-7; no clear D gene. The CDR3 has 14 residues. Between the trimmed V and J ends, which lost 1 base and 3 bases, there was a span of 10 bases. Germline V CDR1 and CDR2: SEHNR, FQNEAQ (reference sequence). The CDR3 nucleotides read TGTGCCAGCAGCTTAGGCACCGGATACTACGAGCAGTACTTC. Amino acids: CASSLGTGYYEQYF.

The V call is TRBV6-5, the J call TRBJ2-7, with no clear D. The CDR3 is made up of 16 amino acids. The V and J ends lost 6 bases and 4 bases respectively, with 22 bases between them. CDR1 is MNHEY, CDR2 SVGAGI, per germline. The CDR3 region has the DNA TGTGCCAGCAGCTACATCCTTGACCCGAAGTTTTACGAGCAGTACTTC. Its protein is CASSYILDPKFYEQYF.

A single count supports this clone. The chain uses TRBV2 and TRBJ1-4; D ambiguous. The CDR3 has 13 residues. The germline V and J ends were trimmed by 5 bases and 6 bases, with 10 bases remaining between them. Germline V gene lookup returns CDR1 SNHLY and CDR2 FYNNEI. This CDR3 is CASSRREDEKLFF. Here the CDR3 DNA reads TGTGCCAGCAGTAGAAGGGAGGATGAAAAACTGTTTTTT.

This clone is a singleton in its sample. The rearrangement links TRBV11-2 to TRBJ2-7; D might be TRBD1 (6 bases). The CDR3 spans 13 residues. The germline V gene has CDR1 SGHAT and CDR2 FQNNGV. Trimming removed 5 bases from V and 3 bases from J, with 11 bases in between. The DNA of the CDR3 is TGTGCCAGCAGCATAACAGGGAACTACGAGCAGTACTTC. Residues: CASSITGNYEQYF. Together with reference TRBV11-2 and TRBJ2-7, the CDR3 gives the full variable domain: EAGVAQSPRYKIIEKRQSVAFWCNPISGHATLYWYQQILGQGPKLLIQFQNNGVVDDSQLPKDRFSAERLKGVDSTLKIQPAKLEDSAVYLCASSITGNYEQYFGPGTRLTVT.

The chain is built from TRBV27 and TRBJ1-1, with D unclear. V lost 6 bases to trimming and J lost 4 bases, with 12 bases between them. CDR3 length: 13 residues. Germline assignment: CDR1 MNHEY and CDR2 SMNVEV (reference sequence). The CDR3 sequence: CASRRGNRTEAFF. The CDR3 DNA reads as TGTGCCAGCAGGAGAGGGAACCGCACTGAAGCTTTCTTT.

CDR3 loop: CASSEGGGADTQYF. The DNA for the CDR3 is TGTGCCAGCAGTGAAGGGGGGGGCGCAGATACGCAGTATTTT. The chain uses TRBV6-4 and TRBJ2-3; TRBD2 is a possible D gene (7 bases). Trimming took 3 bases from V and 4 from J, leaving 11 bases between them. From germline, CDR1 is MRHNA and CDR2 SNTAGT. This CDR3 is built from 14 residues.

This clone has only one observation. V and J are TRBV30 and TRBJ2-3; D remains unclear. Germline V gene data show CDR1 as GTSNPN and CDR2 as SVGIG (reference sequence). This CDR3 has 14 amino acids. Trimming left V 0 bases short and J 4 bases short, with 11 bases between. The CDR3 loop reads CAWSVGRSPDTQYF. The CDR3 nucleotides are TGTGCCTGGAGTGTGGGCAGGTCCCCAGATACGCAGTATTTT. Filled out from reference TRBV30 and TRBJ2-3, the complete variable domain reads SQTIHQWPATLVQPVGSPLSLECTVEGTSNPNLYWYRQAAGRGLQLLFYSVGIGQISSEVPQNLSASRPQDRQFILSSKKLLLSDSGFYLCAWSVGRSPDTQYFGPGTRLTVL.

The genes are TRBV6-5 and TRBJ2-1, with D perhaps given as TRBD1 or TRBD2 (5 bases each). Germline V CDR1 and CDR2: MNHEY, SVGAGI. The CDR3 totals 14 residues. V was shortened by 6 bases and J by 7 bases, with 16 bases between the two germline ends. The CDR3 loop reads CASSSPGRRNEQFF. The CDR3 DNA is TGTGCCAGCAGCTCACCGGGACGTAGAAATGAGCAGTTCTTC.

The chain carries TRBV7-8 and TRBJ1-2; 7 bases agree with TRBD1. V shed 4 bases, J shed 8 bases, and the junction held 10 bases outside the gene matches. The CDR3 has 14 amino acids. Germline assignment: CDR1 SGHVS and CDR2 FQNEAQ. In nucleotides, the CDR3 is TGTGCCAGCAGCTCAAAACAGGGGCCGGGAGGCTACACCTTC. It codes for CASSSKQGPGGYTF.

The rearrangement uses TRBV11-3 and TRBJ2-4; 14 bases agree with TRBD2. With 5 bases clipped from V and 8 bases from J, the junction kept 8 bases outside the gene matches. Germline V gene sequence: CDR1 SGHNT, CDR2 YENEEA. The CDR3 has 16 residues. Here the CDR3 reads CASSPGTSGRADIQYF. The CDR3 region has the DNA TGTGCCAGCAGCCCCGGGACTAGCGGGAGAGCAGACATTCAGTACTTC.

The rearrangement uses TRBV4-3 and TRBJ2-3, with TRBD2 identical over 11 bases. This CDR3 has 14 amino acids. Germline V CDR1 and CDR2: LGHNA, YSLEER. Trimming cost V 4 bases and J 6 bases; bases outside gene matches: 3. This CDR3 reads CASSLRTSGDTQYF. Written as DNA, the CDR3 is TGCGCCAGCAGCCTACGGACTAGCGGGGATACGCAGTATTTT.

This clone was found once. The chain links TRBV5-1 to TRBJ2-7, with a weak D call TRBD1 (5 bases). The CDR3 loop spans 13 amino acids. Trimming stripped 1 base from V and 6 bases from J, with 11 bases between. Germline lookup yields CDR1 SGHRS and CDR2 YFSETQ. The CDR3 DNA reads as TGCGCCAGCAGCTTGCAAGGGGTTCGCGAGCAGTACTTC. Its protein is CASSLQGVREQYF.

The chain links TRBV7-9 to TRBJ2-3; D gene uncertain. The germline V gene encodes CDR1 SEHNR and CDR2 FQNEAQ (reference sequence). The V end was cut by 3 bases, the J end by 8 bases, with 9 bases between. The CDR3 has 12 residues. DNA for the CDR3: TGTGCCAGCAGCTTGTTAGGGCGTACGCAGTATTTT. The encoded protein is CASSLLGRTQYF.

The chain carries TRBV6-1 and TRBJ1-5; no firm D call. V gave up 8 bases and J gave up 0 bases, with 11 bases separating them. Germline loops: CDR1 MNHNS, CDR2 SASEGT. CDR3 size: 14 residues. The CDR3 loop is CASASEPSNQPQHF. In DNA, the CDR3 is TGTGCCAGCGCCTCAGAGCCTAGCAATCAGCCCCAGCATTTT.

This clone was detected once. The genes are TRBV6-1 and TRBJ2-1; 8 positions match TRBD2. V shed 3 bases, J shed 0 bases, and the junction held 1 base outside the gene matches. Germline V gene data show CDR1 as MNHNS and CDR2 as SASEGT. There are 15 residues in the CDR3. CDR3 sequence (DNA): TGTGCCAGCAGTGAGCTAGCGGGCTCCTACAATGAGCAGTTCTTC. This gives the protein CASSELAGSYNEQFF.

The rearrangement links TRBV6-6 to TRBJ2-7; possibly TRBD2 for D (6 bases). V was trimmed by 2 bases and J by 0 bases, leaving 14 bases between them. From germline, CDR1 is MNHNY and CDR2 SVGAGI (reference sequence). The CDR3 has 16 residues. The CDR3 nucleotides are TGTGCCAGCAGTTACGGGGCGGGACGGTCCTCCTACGAGCAGTACTTC. It yields the protein CASSYGAGRSSYEQYF.

The chain carries TRBV28 and TRBJ2-7; 11 bases are a match to TRBD2. The CDR3 runs to 14 residues. From germline, CDR1 is MDHEN and CDR2 SYDVKM. V was pared by 5 bases and J by 4 bases, with 4 bases of the junction left unmatched. The CDR3 nucleotides are TGTGCCAGCAGTCGTCGACTAGCGGGATACGAGCAGTACTTC. Translated: CASSRRLAGYEQYF.

V and J are TRBV20-1 and TRBJ2-7; the D gene is possibly TRBD2 (5 bases). CDR1 is DFQATT and CDR2 is SNEGSKA in the germline V gene (reference sequence). CDR3 size: 11 residues. The V gene lost 6 bases and the J gene lost 3 bases, with 9 bases spanning the gap. CDR3 sequence reads: CSAQDFYEQYF. The CDR3 DNA sequence: TGCAGTGCCCAGGACTTCTACGAGCAGTACTTC.

The chain has TRBV5-1 and TRBJ1-2, with a tentative D call TRBD1 (5 bases). The CDR3 has 13 residues. Per germline, CDR1 SGHRS and CDR2 YFSETQ. V gave up 1 base and J gave up 11 bases, with 15 bases separating them. DNA for the CDR3: TGCGCCAGCAGCTTGAAGGCCAGGGAGGAATACACCTTC. It translates to CASSLKAREEYTF.

The chain carries TRBV28 and TRBJ2-7, with 7 nucleotides matching TRBD1. Trimming took 5 bases from V and 6 from J; bases not matched to a gene: 10. Per the germline V gene, CDR1 is MDHEN and CDR2 is SYDVKM. This CDR3 is built from 14 residues. CDR3 in amino acids: CASSDPPGQREQYF. The CDR3 bases are TGTGCCAGCAGTGACCCCCCGGGACAGCGCGAGCAGTACTTC.

V usage is TRBV4-3 and J usage is TRBJ2-7; D is perhaps TRBD2 (5 bases). The V end was cut by 6 bases, the J end by 1 base, with 13 bases between. The CDR3 is made up of 14 amino acids. Germline CDR1 and CDR2: LGHNA and YSLEER. CDR3 sequence: CASRVGLSSYEQYF. The DNA for the CDR3 is TGCGCCAGCAGAGTAGGACTTTCATCCTACGAGCAGTACTTC.

V is TRBV4-1 and J is TRBJ1-5, with 8 bases that match TRBD1. Germline lookup yields CDR1 MGHRA and CDR2 YSYEKL. The CDR3 runs 16 residues. J gave up 0 bases and V 4 bases, and 5 bases lay outside the gene matches. Here the CDR3 reads CASSLDRVISNQPQHF. As DNA, the CDR3 is TGCGCCAGCAGCCTGGACAGGGTAATTAGCAATCAGCCCCAGCATTTT.

The table lists this clone with a few counts. The chain combines TRBV7-3 with TRBJ2-3; D not certain. V lost 0 bases, J lost 1 base, and 8 bases lay in between. This CDR3 is 15 amino acids long. Germline CDR1 SGHTA, CDR2 FQGTGA. CDR3 residues: CASSLTSLRTDTQYF. The CDR3 DNA follows: TGTGCCAGCAGCTTAACGAGTCTTCGCACAGATACGCAGTATTTT.

The chain uses TRBV9 and TRBJ2-7, with D possibly being TRBD1 (5 bases). This CDR3 has 13 residues. Germline assignment: CDR1 SGDLS and CDR2 YYNGEE. V lost 2 bases and J lost 3, with 9 bases in between. The CDR3 protein is CASSVSTGYEQYF. The CDR3 nucleotides are TGTGCCAGCAGCGTGAGTACAGGCTACGAGCAGTACTTC.

The chain recombines TRBV7-7 with TRBJ2-7; 8 bases match TRBD1. The CDR3 covers 13 residues. Germline CDR1 and CDR2: SSHAT and FNYEAQ (reference sequence). In DNA, the CDR3 is TGTGCTAGCTCCGTGGACAGGGACTACGAGCAGTACTTC. It encodes CASSVDRDYEQYF.

In this sample, this clone turned up once. The chain has TRBV2 and TRBJ1-2; TRBD1 is a possible D gene (6 bases). The CDR3 has 14 residues. V lost 2 bases and J lost 1, with 8 bases in between. Germline CDR1 SNHLY, CDR2 FYNNEI. This CDR3 is CASSEQGYNYGYTF. In DNA form, the CDR3 reads TGTGCCAGCAGTGAACAGGGGTATAACTATGGCTACACCTTC. The entire variable domain, with the rest obtained from reference TRBV2 and TRBJ1-2, is as follows: EPEVTQTPSHQVTQMGQEVILRCVPISNHLYFYWYRQILGQKVEFLVSFYNNEISEKSEIFDDQFSVERPDGSNFTLKIRSTKLEDSAMYFCASSEQGYNYGYTFGSGTRLTVV.

The rearrangement links TRBV4-3 to TRBJ2-3, with 11 bases fitting TRBD1. The length of the CDR3 is 16 residues. V was pared by 0 bases and J by 4 bases, with 3 bases of the junction left unmatched. CDR1 and CDR2 from the germline V gene are LGHNA and YSLEER. CDR3 DNA sequence: TGCGCCAGCAGCCAAGATCGGGGACAGGGGGCAGATACGCAGTATTTT. Amino acids: CASSQDRGQGADTQYF.

J is TRBJ2-2 and V is TRBV30; D possibly corresponds to TRBD2 (6 bases). CDR1 is GTSNPN and CDR2 is SVGIG in the germline V gene (reference sequence). V lost 5 bases to trimming and J lost 5 bases, with 12 bases between them. This CDR3 is 13 amino acids long. The CDR3 DNA reads TGTGCCTGGGCCTCGAGCGGGACCGGGGAGCTGTTTTTT. Protein sequence: CAWASSGTGELFF.

This clone has more than one count but fewer than ten. This chain joins TRBV7-3 and TRBJ2-2; the D gene is possibly TRBD1 (5 bases). Germline CDR1 is SGHTA and CDR2 is FQGTGA. The CDR3 totals 15 residues. The V end was cut by 5 bases, the J end by 0 bases, with 10 bases between. The DNA for the CDR3 is TGTGCCAGCAGCCCGACAGAAGCGAACACCGGGGAGCTGTTTTTT. Protein: CASSPTEANTGELFF.

This clone was counted once. This chain connects TRBV7-9 to TRBJ2-7; D may correspond to TRBD1 or TRBD2 (5 bases each). Looked up from germline, CDR1 is SEHNR and CDR2 is FQNEAQ (reference sequence). The CDR3 consists of 13 residues. V was trimmed by 1 base and J by 3 bases, leaving 7 bases between them. CDR3 sequence reads: CASSLVGVYEQYF. For the CDR3, the DNA is TGTGCCAGCAGCTTAGTGGGGGTCTACGAGCAGTACTTC.

The gene calls are TRBV6-1 and TRBJ2-1, with 8 bases lining up with TRBD1. CDR3 length: 15 amino acids. V dropped 3 bases and J dropped 10; count of bases not matched to a gene: 11. Germline values: CDR1 MNHNS, CDR2 SASEGT. CDR3 nucleotides: TGTGCCAGCAGTGAGGGGACAGGTCCAACAAGGGAGCAGTTCTTC. Protein product: CASSEGTGPTREQFF.